What follows is one T cell receptor beta chain and its context. Unmatched junction bases numbered 2, after V lost 5 bases and J lost 2 bases. Per the germline V gene, CDR1 is MNHNY and CDR2 is SVGAGI (reference sequence). The CDR3 length is 13 residues. The data are from a study of radiation and T cells in renal cell carcinoma. Time point reported: baseline pretreatment blood. Treatment given: 15 Gy SBRT to primary tumor, nephrectomy 4 weeks later. TCRdb keeps only in-frame clones here, not all; method: immunoSEQ multiplex PCR. The sample consists of about 140,000 clones, around four fifths of them appearing once.

J is TRBJ1-1 and V is TRBV6-6; TRBD1 aligns across 7 bases. The TCR originated in a woman aged 45-65 years with renal cell carcinoma. The specimen was blood, collected from a patient whose treatment included radiotherapy and nephrectomy. This chain's CDR3 is CASSNRGNTEAFF. The CDR3, as DNA: TGTGCCAGCAGTAACAGGGGTAACACTGAAGCTTTCTTT.